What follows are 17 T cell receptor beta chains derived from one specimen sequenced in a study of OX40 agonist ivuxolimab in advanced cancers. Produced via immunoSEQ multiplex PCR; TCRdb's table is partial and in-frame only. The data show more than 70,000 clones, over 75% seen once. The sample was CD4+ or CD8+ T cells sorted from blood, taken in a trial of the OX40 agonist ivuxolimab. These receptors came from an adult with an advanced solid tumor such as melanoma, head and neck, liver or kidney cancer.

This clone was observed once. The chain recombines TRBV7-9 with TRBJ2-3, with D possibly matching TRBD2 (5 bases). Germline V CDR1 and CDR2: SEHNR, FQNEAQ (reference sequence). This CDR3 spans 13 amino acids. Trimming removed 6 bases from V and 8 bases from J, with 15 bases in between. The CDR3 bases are TGTGCCAGCAGGGGGTCTGGAGGTGGTACGCAGTATTTT. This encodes CASRGSGGGTQYF.

The CDR3 region is CASGSWGGNTIYF. The CDR3 DNA is TGTGCTAGTGGTTCCTGGGGGGGAAACACCATATATTTT. The chain is built from TRBV12-5 and TRBJ1-3; maybe TRBD1 (5 bases). The V gene's germline CDR1 is LGHNT and CDR2 FRNRAP. V was cut by 4 bases and J by 4 bases, with 8 bases left in between. The CDR3 has 13 residues.

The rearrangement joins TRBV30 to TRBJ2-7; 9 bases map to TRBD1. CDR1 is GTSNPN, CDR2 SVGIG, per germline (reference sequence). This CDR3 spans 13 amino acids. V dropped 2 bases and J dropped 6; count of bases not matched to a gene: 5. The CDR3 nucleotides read TGTGCCTGGAGTCGGGGGACAGGGCGCGAGCAGTACTTC. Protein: CAWSRGTGREQYF.

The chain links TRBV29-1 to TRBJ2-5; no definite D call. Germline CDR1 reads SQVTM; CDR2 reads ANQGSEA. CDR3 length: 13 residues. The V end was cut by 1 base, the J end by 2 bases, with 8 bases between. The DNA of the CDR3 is TGCAGCGTTGAAGGTACGCATCAAGAGACCCAGTACTTC. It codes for CSVEGTHQETQYF.

DNA for the CDR3: TGTGCCAGCAGCTCCGGGACTAGCGGCCAAGAGACCCAGTACTTC. Amino acids: CASSSGTSGQETQYF. The chain employs TRBV5-6 and TRBJ2-5; 11 bases match TRBD2. Germline V CDR1 and CDR2: SGHDT, YYEEEE. V lost 3 bases, J lost 1 base, and 2 bases stayed unmatched. The CDR3 covers 15 residues. The full variable domain, completed using reference TRBV5-6 and TRBJ2-5, is DAGVTQSPTHLIKTRGQQVTLRCSPKSGHDTVSWYQQALGQGPQFIFQYYEEEERQRGNFPDRFSGHQFPNYSSELNVNALLLGDSALYLCASSSGTSGQETQYFGPGTRLLVL.

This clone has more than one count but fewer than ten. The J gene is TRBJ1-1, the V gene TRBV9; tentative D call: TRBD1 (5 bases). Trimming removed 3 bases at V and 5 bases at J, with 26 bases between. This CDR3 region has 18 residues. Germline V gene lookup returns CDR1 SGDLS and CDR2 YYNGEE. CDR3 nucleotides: TGTGCCAGCAGCGGACCAGACAAATGGGGGGGTTTCGGGACTGAAGCTTTCTTT. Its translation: CASSGPDKWGGFGTEAFF.

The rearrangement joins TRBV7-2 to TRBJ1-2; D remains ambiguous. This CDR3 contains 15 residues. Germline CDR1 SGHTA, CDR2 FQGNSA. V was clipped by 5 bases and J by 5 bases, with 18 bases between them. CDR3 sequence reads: CASSQLWTRGYGYTF. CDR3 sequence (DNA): TGTGCCAGCAGCCAACTCTGGACGCGAGGGTATGGCTACACCTTC.

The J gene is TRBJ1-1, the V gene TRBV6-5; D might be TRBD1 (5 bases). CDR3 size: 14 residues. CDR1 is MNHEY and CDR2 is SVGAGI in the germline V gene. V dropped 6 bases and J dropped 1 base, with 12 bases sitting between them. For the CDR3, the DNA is TGTGCCAGCAGCCGCGGAGGGGAGAACACTGAAGCTTTCTTT. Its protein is CASSRGGENTEAFF.

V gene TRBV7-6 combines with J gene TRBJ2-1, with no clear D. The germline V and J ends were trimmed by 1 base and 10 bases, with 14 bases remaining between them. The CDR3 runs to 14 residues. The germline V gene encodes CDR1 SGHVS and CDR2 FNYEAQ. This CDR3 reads CASSLELHSFEQFF. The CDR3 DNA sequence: TGTGCCAGCAGCTTAGAACTCCACTCATTCGAGCAGTTCTTC. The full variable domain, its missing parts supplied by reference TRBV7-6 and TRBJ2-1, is GAGVSQSPRYKVTKRGQDVALRCDPISGHVSLYWYRQALGQGPEFLTYFNYEAQQDKSGLPNDRFSAERPEGSISTLTIQRTEQRDSAMYRCASSLELHSFEQFFGPGTRLTVL.

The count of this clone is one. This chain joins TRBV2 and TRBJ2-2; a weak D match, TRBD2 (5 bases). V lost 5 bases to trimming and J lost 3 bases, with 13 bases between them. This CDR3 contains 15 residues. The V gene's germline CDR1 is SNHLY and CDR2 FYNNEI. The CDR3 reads CASSSARGYTGELFF. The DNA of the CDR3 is TGTGCCAGCAGTAGCGCCCGGGGATACACCGGGGAGCTGTTTTTT.

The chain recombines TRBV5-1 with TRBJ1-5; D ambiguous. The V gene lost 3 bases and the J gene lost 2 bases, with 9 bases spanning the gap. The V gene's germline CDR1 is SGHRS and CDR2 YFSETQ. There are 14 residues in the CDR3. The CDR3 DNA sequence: TGCGCCAGCAGCTCCGAGGGAGGCAATCAGCCCCAGCATTTT. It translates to CASSSEGGNQPQHF.

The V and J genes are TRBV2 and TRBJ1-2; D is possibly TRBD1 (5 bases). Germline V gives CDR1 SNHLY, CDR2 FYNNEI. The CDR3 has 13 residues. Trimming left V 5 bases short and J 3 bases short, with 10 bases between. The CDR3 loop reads CASSPDSDYGYTF. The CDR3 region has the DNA TGTGCCAGCAGTCCAGACAGTGACTATGGCTACACCTTC.

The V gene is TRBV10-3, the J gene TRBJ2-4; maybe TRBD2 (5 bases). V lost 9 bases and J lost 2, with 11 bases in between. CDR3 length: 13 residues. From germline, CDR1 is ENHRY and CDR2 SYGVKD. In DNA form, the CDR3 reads TGTGCCATAGCAACCGGGACCAAAAACATTCAGTACTTC. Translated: CAIATGTKNIQYF.

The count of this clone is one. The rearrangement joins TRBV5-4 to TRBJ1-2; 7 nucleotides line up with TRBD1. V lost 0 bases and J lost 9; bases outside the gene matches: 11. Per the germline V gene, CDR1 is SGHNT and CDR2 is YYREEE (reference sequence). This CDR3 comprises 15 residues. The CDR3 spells CASSLDRGGFNSYTF. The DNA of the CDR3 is TGTGCCAGCAGCTTGGACAGGGGCGGGTTTAATAGCTACACCTTC. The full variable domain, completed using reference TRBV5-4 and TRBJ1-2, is ETGVTQSPTHLIKTRGQQVTLRCSSQSGHNTVSWYQQALGQGPQFIFQYYREEENGRGNFPPRFSGLQFPNYSSELNVNALELDDSALYLCASSLDRGGFNSYTFGSGTRLTVV.

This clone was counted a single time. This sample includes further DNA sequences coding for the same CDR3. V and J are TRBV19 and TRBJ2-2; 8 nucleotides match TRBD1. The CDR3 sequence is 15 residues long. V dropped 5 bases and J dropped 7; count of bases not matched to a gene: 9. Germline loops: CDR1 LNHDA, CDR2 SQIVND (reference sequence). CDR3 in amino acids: CASSPRTGLVGELFF. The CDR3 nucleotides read TGTGCCAGTAGTCCGCGGACAGGGTTGGTCGGGGAGCTGTTTTTT.

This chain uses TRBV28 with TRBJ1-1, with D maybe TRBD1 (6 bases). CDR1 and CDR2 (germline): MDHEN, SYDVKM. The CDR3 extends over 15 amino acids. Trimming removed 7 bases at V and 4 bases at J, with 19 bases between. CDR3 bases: TGTGCCAGCACCCCCAGCGGGGGCAGTAGCACTGAAGCTTTCTTT. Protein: CASTPSGGSSTEAFF.

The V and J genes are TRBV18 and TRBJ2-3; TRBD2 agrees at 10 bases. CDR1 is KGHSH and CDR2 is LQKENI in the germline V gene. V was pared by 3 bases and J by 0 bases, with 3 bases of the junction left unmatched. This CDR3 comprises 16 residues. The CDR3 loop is CASSPRAGGSTDTQYF. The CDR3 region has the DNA TGTGCCAGCTCACCGCGAGCGGGAGGGAGCACAGATACGCAGTATTTT.